The clone carrying this T cell receptor (beta chain) has just one count. These data belong to a study of blood T cell repertoires in COVID-19. V lost 7 bases to trimming and J lost 0 bases, with 6 bases between them. The CDR3 is made up of 13 amino acids. Germline values: CDR1 MDHEN, CDR2 SYDVKM. Authors' analysis steps: Amplifying reference gene primers gave estimates of nucleated cell counts. TCRdb's copy holds only in-frame clones and misses some; the assay was immunoSEQ multiplex PCR. V and J calls and clone size are as listed in that table; D and trimming were resolved from the DNA. The repertoire holds some 270,000 clones, with 86% as singletons.

The chain combines TRBV28 with TRBJ1-4; D remains ambiguous. The clonotype comes from a woman in her sixties or seventies who had recovered from COVID-19. The sequencing input was peripheral blood. Written as DNA, the CDR3 is TGTGCCAGCAAGCATTCAACTAATGAAAAACTGTTTTTT. Translated, it gives CASKHSTNEKLFF.